These T cell receptor beta chains were read from a single sample in a study of identical twins. One entry per CDR3 protein results from TCRdb running MiXCR on the 5' RACE reads. The sample has a few hundred thousand distinct CDR3 sequences, approximately 15% seen once. The same sample was also studied in work on yellow fever vaccine responses in identical twins.

Sequencing was carried out using CD4+ T cells sorted from blood. These receptors originate from a woman between 18 and 29 years old in good health. The CDR3 runs from the conserved cysteine through the conserved F or W. The D gene is left open where the match is weak. Part of the rows lack a size; the others show once, few, many or a class for expanded clones.

J gene,clone size,V gene,D gene,CDR3 DNA,CDR3 protein
TRBJ2-7,NA,TRBV3-1,NA,TGTGCCAGCAGCCAAGAAAGTAGTACGGCGCAGTACTTC,CASSQESSTAQYF
TRBJ2-1,NA,TRBV5-1,NA,TGCGCCAGCAGCCGACTAAGAGGGAACAATGAGCAGTTCTTC,CASSRLRGNNEQFF
TRBJ2-2,few,TRBV5-1,NA,TGCGCCAGCAGGGGGTCCGGGGAGCTGTTTTTT,CASRGSGELFF
TRBJ2-1,NA,TRBV18,NA,TGTGCCAGCTCACCCCCGGGGCAGCAGTTCTTC,CASSPPGQQFF
TRBJ2-5,NA,TRBV20-1,NA,TGCATTGGCGAGGATTCGGGGGAGACCCAGTACTTC,CIGEDSGETQYF
TRBJ2-5,few,TRBV20-1,NA,TGCAGTGCCCAGGCCCAAGAGACCCAGTACTTC,CSAQAQETQYF
TRBJ1-5,many,TRBV20-1,TRBD1,TGCAGTTCCACCTATAGACAGGGGATCAATCAGCCCCAGCATTTT,CSSTYRQGINQPQHF
TRBJ2-7,few,TRBV27,NA,TGTGCCAGCAGTTTATACCCAGGGGATCTCTACGAGCAGTACTTC,CASSLYPGDLYEQYF
TRBJ2-3,few,TRBV27,TRBD2,TGTGCCAGCAGTTTCCAGACTAGCGGGGGGGGCACAGATACGCAGTATTTT,CASSFQTSGGGTDTQYF
TRBJ2-7,NA,TRBV7-9,NA,TGTGCCAGCAGCTTTGGGCAGGACTCCTACGAGCAGTACTTC,CASSFGQDSYEQYF
TRBJ1-4,NA,TRBV20-1,TRBD1,TGCAGTGCCTCGGTTCCGGACAGGGGGCAAGAAAAACTGTTTTTT,CSASVPDRGQEKLFF
TRBJ1-4,NA,TRBV5-1,TRBD1,TGCGCCAGCAGCTTACAGACAGGGGCTAATGAAAAACTGTTTTTT,CASSLQTGANEKLFF
TRBJ2-7,few,TRBV5-1,TRBD2,TGCGCCAGCAGCTGGAGAAGCGGGAACACCCCCTACGAGCAGTACTTC,CASSWRSGNTPYEQYF
TRBJ2-7,many,TRBV12-3/TRBV12-4,TRBD1,TGTGCCAGCAGTCCACCGGGACAGGCCTCCTACGAGCAGTACTTC,CASSPPGQASYEQYF
TRBJ2-5,few,TRBV11-2,TRBD1,TGTGCCAGCAGCTTAGGGATAACAGGGGGCCAAGAGACCCAGTACTTC,CASSLGITGGQETQYF
TRBJ2-7,NA,TRBV28,TRBD1,TGTGCCAGCAGTTTAAGGGACAGACGTTCCTACGAGCAGTACTTC,CASSLRDRRSYEQYF
TRBJ2-1,few,TRBV12-3/TRBV12-4,NA,TGTGCCAGCAGTTCCTCGGATGAGCAGTTCTTC,CASSSSDEQFF
TRBJ1-1,NA,TRBV18,NA,TGTGCCAGCTCACCTCTCTCGGGTTACGGGGACACTGAAGCTTTCTTT,CASSPLSGYGDTEAFF
TRBJ2-1,few,TRBV19,TRBD2,TGTGCCAGTAGTCCTAGGGTCCTGGGACTAGCGGGAGGCCGTGATGAGCAGTTCTTC,CASSPRVLGLAGGRDEQFF
TRBJ1-1,NA,TRBV7-2,NA,TGTGCCAGCAGCTTAGAGAGCAGGACCACTGAAGCTTTCTTT,CASSLESRTTEAFF
TRBJ2-1,NA,TRBV4-3,TRBD2,TGCGCCAGCAGCCAAGGTAGACAGGGGGCCGGGACTAGCGGGGACGAGCAGTTCTTC,CASSQGRQGAGTSGDEQFF
TRBJ2-1,few,TRBV7-9,TRBD2,TGTGCCAGCAGCTCCATGGGGCTAGCGGGACGGAATGAGCAGTTCTTC,CASSSMGLAGRNEQFF
TRBJ2-5,few,TRBV7-8,NA,TGTGCCAGCAGCCAAGGTGAGGCGCTGGAGACCCAGTACTTC,CASSQGEALETQYF
TRBJ2-7,few,TRBV7-9,TRBD1,TGTGCCAGCAGCTTAGCTATGGGCAGGGGGCTTTACGAGCAGTACTTC,CASSLAMGRGLYEQYF
TRBJ2-3,NA,TRBV7-9,TRBD2,TGTGCCAGCAGCACAGTAGCGGGTGGCACAGATACGCAGTATTTT,CASSTVAGGTDTQYF
TRBJ2-1,NA,TRBV10-3,NA,TGTGCCATCAGCCATCACAGTGAGCAGTTCTTC,CAISHHSEQFF
TRBJ2-1,NA,TRBV11-2,TRBD2,TGTGCCAGCAGCTTAGGGAGGACTAGCGGGGGGAGCTCCTACAATGAGCAGTTCTTC,CASSLGRTSGGSSYNEQFF
TRBJ2-7,many,TRBV20-1,NA,TGCAGTGCTAGATCCTACACGGATTACTCCTACGAGCAGTACTTC,CSARSYTDYSYEQYF
TRBJ2-3,NA,TRBV5-1,TRBD1,TGCGCCAGCAGCCTCTCCGGGACAGAGTACACAGATACGCAGTATTTT,CASSLSGTEYTDTQYF
TRBJ1-1,NA,TRBV18,NA,TGTGCCAGCTCACCAAAGGGGGGAGCTGAAGCTTTCTTT,CASSPKGGAEAFF